The 13 T cell receptor beta chains listed next were all sequenced from one sample in a study of graft-versus-host responses after intestinal transplantation. These TCRs are of unknown antigen specificity. Here immunoSEQ multiplex PCR was the method, and the copy in TCRdb shows in-frame clones only, minus some. The sample includes some 90,000 clones, roughly 93% of them seen just once. The sequencing used unstimulated CD8+ T cells sorted from spleen or lymph node cells, collected before intestinal transplant. The receptor set was obtained from a human donor who received an intestinal transplant.

With regard to this clone: This CDR3 is also generated by other DNA sequences in the sample. The chain carries TRBV5-1 and TRBJ1-1; 7 bases line up with TRBD1. The V gene's germline CDR1 is SGHRS and CDR2 YFSETQ. V lost 0 bases and J lost 1; bases outside the gene matches: 0. This CDR3 contains 14 residues. This CDR3 reads CASSLEGANTEAFF. CDR3 coding DNA: TGCGCCAGCAGCTTGGAGGGGGCGAACACTGAAGCTTTCTTT. Full variable domain (outside the CDR3, taken from reference TRBV5-1 and TRBJ1-1): KAGVTQTPRYLIKTRGQQVTLSCSPISGHRSVSWYQQTPGQGLQFLFEYFSETQRNKGNFPGRFSGRQFSNSRSEMNVSTLELGDSALYLCASSLEGANTEAFFGQGTRLTVV.

The CDR3 loop is CASSPINSPLHF. The CDR3 DNA is TGTGCCAGCAGCCCTATTAATTCACCCCTCCACTTT. This chain connects TRBV28 to TRBJ1-6; D not resolved. The CDR3 is 12 residues long. CDR1 and CDR2 (germline): MDHEN, SYDVKM. Deletions cut 6 bases from V and 6 bases from J, with 6 bases between.

J is TRBJ1-5 and V is TRBV27; D is perhaps TRBD1 (5 bases). CDR1 is MNHEY, CDR2 SMNVEV, per germline (reference sequence). The length of the CDR3 is 14 residues. V lost 11 bases, J lost 4 bases, and 18 bases lay in between. The CDR3 DNA reads as TGTGCCGTCAAACCGGAGGGGACTAATCAGCCCCAGCATTTT. It translates to CAVKPEGTNQPQHF.

The gene calls are TRBV7-9 and TRBJ2-1; tentatively, D is TRBD2 (6 bases). Germline lookup yields CDR1 SEHNR and CDR2 FQNEAQ (reference sequence). V lost 8 bases and J 7 bases, leaving 6 bases between the germline ends. This CDR3 comprises 10 residues. As DNA, the CDR3 is TGTGCCAGCGCGGGGAATGAGCAGTTCTTC. Protein sequence: CASAGNEQFF.

The chain carries TRBV6-1 and TRBJ2-7; 8 nucleotides line up with TRBD2. This CDR3 has 16 amino acids. Unmatched junction bases numbered 7, after V lost 0 bases and J lost 3 bases. Germline V gene sequence: CDR1 MNHNS, CDR2 SASEGT. In DNA form, the CDR3 reads TGTGCCAGCAGTGAAGCGAGGGCTAGCGGGTTCTACGAGCAGTACTTC. Amino acid sequence: CASSEARASGFYEQYF.

The rearrangement links TRBV19 to TRBJ1-5; D unclear. V dropped 0 bases and J dropped 0 bases, with 9 bases sitting between them. This CDR3 is 16 amino acids long. Germline CDR1 reads LNHDA; CDR2 reads SQIVND (reference sequence). The CDR3 bases are TGTGCCAGTAGTATAGAGGCAGTTCATAGCAATCAGCCCCAGCATTTT. Translating it yields CASSIEAVHSNQPQHF.

This chain links TRBV5-8 with TRBJ2-2; D might be TRBD2 (5 bases). V lost 0 bases, J lost 6 bases, and 6 bases lay in between. This CDR3 is built from 13 residues. Germline V gene sequence: CDR1 SGHTS, CDR2 YDEGEE. For the CDR3, the DNA is TGTGCCAGCAGCTTGGGGAGGCCCGGGGAGCTGTTTTTT. Its translation is CASSLGRPGELFF.

V and J are TRBV13 and TRBJ2-7, with D perhaps matching TRBD2 (6 bases). Germline V gives CDR1 PRHDT, CDR2 FYEKMQ (reference sequence). V lost 2 bases to trimming and J lost 7 bases, with 18 bases between them. This CDR3 has 15 amino acids. This CDR3 is CASSLRGSARGEQYF. The CDR3 DNA follows: TGTGCCAGCAGCTTAAGGGGCAGCGCTCGGGGGGAGCAGTACTTC.

This chain connects TRBV28 to TRBJ1-5; D possibly corresponds to TRBD1 (6 bases). Trimming pared 3 bases from V and 3 bases from J, leaving 18 bases between. The CDR3 consists of 17 residues. Germline V lookup: CDR1 MDHEN, CDR2 SYDVKM. The CDR3 DNA is TGTGCCAGCAGTTTGTTACAAAGGGGGTATAACAATCAGCCCCAGCATTTT. It yields the protein CASSLLQRGYNNQPQHF.

The CDR3, as DNA: TGTGCCAGCAGTTTCGGGACTAGCGCCTACGAGCAGTACTTC. Translation: CASSFGTSAYEQYF. The V gene is TRBV6-6, the J gene TRBJ2-7; the match to TRBD2 covers 10 bases. After removal of 4 bases from V and 2 bases from J, the junction contained 2 bases not matched to a gene. The CDR3 totals 14 residues. Per the germline V gene, CDR1 is MNHNY and CDR2 is SVGAGI (reference sequence).

The genes are TRBV5-5 and TRBJ2-2, with 12 positions matching TRBD1. The trim removed 0 bases at V and 8 bases at J, leaving 11 bases unmatched. The CDR3 totals 18 residues. The V gene's germline CDR1 is SGHKS and CDR2 YYEKEE (reference sequence). The CDR3 region is CASSLVPQGTGGLGELFF. In DNA form, the CDR3 reads TGTGCCAGCAGCTTGGTCCCCCAGGGGACAGGGGGCTTAGGGGAGCTGTTTTTT.

The CDR3 region is CASSPSGASSYNEQFF. In DNA, the CDR3 is TGTGCCAGCAGCCCCAGCGGGGCGAGCTCCTACAATGAGCAGTTCTTC. The V and J genes are TRBV27 and TRBJ2-1; 7 nucleotides match TRBD2. The CDR3 loop spans 16 amino acids. Germline lookup yields CDR1 MNHEY and CDR2 SMNVEV (reference sequence). Trimming took 6 bases from V and 0 from J; bases not matched to a gene: 8.

V is TRBV5-4 and J is TRBJ2-7; 13 bases map to TRBD2. This CDR3 is built from 14 residues. CDR1 is SGHNT, CDR2 YYREEE, per germline (reference sequence). The junction had 5 bases not matched to a gene; V was cut back by 4 bases and J by 7 bases. The CDR3 DNA is TGTGCCAGCAGCACGGGACTAGCGGGAAGGGAGCAGTACTTC. It encodes CASSTGLAGREQYF.